These 20 T cell receptor beta chains originate from one sample sequenced in a study of beta chain features in type 1 diabetes. No antigen has been assigned to these receptors. Findings and caveats of the study: Type 1 diabetes patients had TCRB CDR3s that were shorter (moderately but significantly so) in all four CD4+ subsets.

All of the isolated RNA was reverse transcribed, so expressed TCRB transcripts were sequenced. Assay: immunoSEQ multiplex PCR; the TCRdb copy retains only in-frame clones and omits some. This sample has about 360,000 clones, with around 12% found just once. The sequenced sample consisted of naive CD4+ T cells from blood. The receptors were sampled from a woman younger than 35 with type 1 diabetes.

This clone has only a few counts. The chain recombines TRBV4-3 with TRBJ2-3; perhaps TRBD1 as D (6 bases). This CDR3 region has 17 residues. Deletions cut 4 bases from V and 2 bases from J, with 19 bases between. Germline V gene lookup returns CDR1 LGHNA and CDR2 YSLEER. The CDR3 spells CASSLDPDSGYTDTQYF. As DNA, the CDR3 is TGCGCCAGCAGCCTAGACCCGGACAGCGGCTACACAGATACGCAGTATTTT.

This clone has only a few counts. The gene calls are TRBV29-1 and TRBJ1-1; D is undetermined. CDR1 is SQVTM and CDR2 is ANQGSEA in the germline V gene. With 1 base removed from V and 1 base from J, the gap between germline ends came to 10 bases. This CDR3 has 14 residues. The CDR3 DNA follows: TGCAGCGTTGAAGTTCGGGGATGGAACACTGAAGCTTTCTTT. It specifies CSVEVRGWNTEAFF.

V and J are TRBV18 and TRBJ1-1, with D perhaps TRBD1 (5 bases). The germline V gene encodes CDR1 KGHSH and CDR2 LQKENI. CDR3 length: 13 residues. V shed 2 bases and J shed 10 bases, with 14 bases lying between them. CDR3 DNA: TGTGCCAGCTCACCATCCCTCAGGGATGGAGCTTTCTTT. It encodes CASSPSLRDGAFF. Based on the CDR3 plus reference TRBV18 and TRBJ1-1, the full variable domain is NAGVMQNPRHLVRRRGQEARLRCSPMKGHSHVYWYRQLPEEGLKFMVYLQKENIIDESGMPKERFSAEFPKEGPSILRIQQVVRGDSAAYFCASSPSLRDGAFFGQGTRLTVV.

This clone came up a few times. The chain couples TRBV6-5 to TRBJ2-5, with TRBD2 matching 9 bases. After removal of 4 bases from V and 6 bases from J, the junction contained 3 bases not matched to a gene. This CDR3 has 13 amino acids. CDR1 is MNHEY and CDR2 is SVGAGI in the germline V gene. The CDR3: CASSSSGKQTQYF. CDR3 nucleotides: TGTGCCAGCAGTTCTAGCGGGAAACAGACCCAGTACTTC.

This chain links TRBV5-4 with TRBJ2-6; D perhaps matches TRBD1 (5 bases). The CDR3 consists of 15 residues. CDR1 and CDR2 (germline): SGHNT, YYREEE (reference sequence). Trimming stripped 4 bases from V and 0 bases from J, with 8 bases between. The CDR3 bases are TGTGCCAGCAGCCAAGACAGCTCTGGGGCCAACGTCCTGACTTTC. It specifies CASSQDSSGANVLTF.

V is TRBV2 and J is TRBJ1-1; the D is unclear. The CDR3 contains 15 residues. The V and J ends lost 4 bases and 4 bases respectively, with 16 bases between them. Germline CDR1 SNHLY, CDR2 FYNNEI. The DNA of the CDR3 is TGTGCCAGCAGTGTCACCACGCCCGAGGTCACTGAAGCTTTCTTT. Translated: CASSVTTPEVTEAFF.

The chain links TRBV27 to TRBJ2-6; possibly TRBD1 for D (5 bases). CDR1 and CDR2 (germline): MNHEY, SMNVEV (reference sequence). The ends were cut back, 4 bases at V and 1 base at J, with 8 bases in the middle. CDR3 length: 15 residues. The DNA for the CDR3 is TGTGCCAGCAGTTCGGACACGTCTGGGGCCAACGTCCTGACTTTC. Amino acid sequence: CASSSDTSGANVLTF.

This clone occurred a few times. The sample contains more than one DNA sequence encoding this CDR3. The J gene is TRBJ2-7, the V gene TRBV12-5, with D perhaps TRBD1 (5 bases). The V end was cut by 6 bases, the J end by 4 bases, with 10 bases between. The CDR3 has 12 amino acids. Germline V gene sequence: CDR1 LGHNT, CDR2 FRNRAP. The CDR3 sequence is CASGLDSYEQYF. The CDR3 DNA is TGTGCTAGTGGCCTAGACAGTTACGAGCAGTACTTC.

This clone was counted between two and nine times. The chain couples TRBV25-1 to TRBJ2-1; 9 nucleotides agree with TRBD2. Unmatched junction bases numbered 5, after V lost 4 bases and J lost 4 bases. This CDR3 spans 15 amino acids. Looked up from germline, CDR1 is MGHDK and CDR2 is SYGVNS. CDR3 in amino acids: CASSGPSGAYNEQFF. Here the CDR3 DNA reads TGTGCCAGCAGTGGCCCTAGCGGGGCGTACAATGAGCAGTTCTTC.

This clone was detected a few times. Other DNA sequences in this sample translate to the same CDR3. This sequence joins TRBV2 and TRBJ1-5, with unresolved D. Between the trimmed V and J ends, which lost 3 bases and 2 bases, there was a span of 5 bases. The germline V gene encodes CDR1 SNHLY and CDR2 FYNNEI. The CDR3 is 13 amino acids. CDR3 sequence reads: CASSDRGNQPQHF. Here the CDR3 DNA reads TGTGCCAGCAGTGATAGAGGCAATCAGCCCCAGCATTTT.

This clone has more than one count but fewer than ten. This chain joins TRBV5-4 and TRBJ2-3; 9 bases are a match to TRBD1. The CDR3 loop spans 16 amino acids. J gave up 3 bases and V 0 bases, and 5 bases lay outside the gene matches. CDR1 and CDR2 from the germline V gene are SGHNT and YYREEE (reference sequence). The CDR3 nucleotides are TGTGCCAGCAGCTTGGTCCTTGGACAGGGGACAGATACGCAGTATTTT. As protein: CASSLVLGQGTDTQYF.

CDR3 protein: CASSWTSNEQFF. For the CDR3, the DNA is TGTGCCAGCAGCTGGACTAGCAATGAGCAGTTCTTC. The chain couples TRBV7-2 to TRBJ2-1; 7 positions agree with TRBD2. This CDR3 has 12 amino acids. Germline lookup yields CDR1 SGHTA and CDR2 FQGNSA. The V gene end was trimmed by 4 bases and the J gene end by 6 bases; junction bases not matched to a gene: 0.

The chain uses TRBV28 and TRBJ2-6; 7 bases line up with TRBD1. J lost 4 bases, V lost 2 bases, and 8 bases had no gene match. The CDR3 is 17 residues long. The V gene's germline CDR1 is MDHEN and CDR2 SYDVKM. CDR3 coding DNA: TGTGCCAGCAGTTTAATTGCAGGGGGAACCGGGGCCAACGTCCTGACTTTC. It yields the protein CASSLIAGGTGANVLTF.

This clone was counted a few times. V is TRBV30 and J is TRBJ2-1; D gene ambiguous. The length of the CDR3 is 13 residues. Deletions cut 0 bases from V and 7 bases from J, with 10 bases between. In germline, CDR1 is GTSNPN, CDR2 SVGIG (reference sequence). CDR3 residues: CAWSVNLGNEQFF. The CDR3 DNA is TGTGCCTGGAGTGTAAATCTCGGTAATGAGCAGTTCTTC.

This clone has just a few counts. The V gene is TRBV18, the J gene TRBJ1-1; 7 positions match TRBD1. The CDR3 spans 14 residues. Unmatched junction bases numbered 3, after V lost 2 bases and J lost 3 bases. CDR1 KGHSH and CDR2 LQKENI come from the germline V gene. CDR3 in amino acids: CASSPWTGYTEAFF. CDR3 DNA: TGTGCCAGCTCACCATGGACAGGCTACACTGAAGCTTTCTTT.

The gene calls are TRBV27 and TRBJ2-3; D not certain. Per the germline V gene, CDR1 is MNHEY and CDR2 is SMNVEV (reference sequence). With 2 bases removed from V and 5 bases from J, the gap between germline ends came to 8 bases. The CDR3 consists of 13 residues. The CDR3 coding sequence is TGTGCCAGCAGTTTAGCCGCGAGAGATACGCAGTATTTT. Amino acids: CASSLAARDTQYF.

This clone was detected only a few times. The V call is TRBV4-3, the J call TRBJ2-5, with D possibly being TRBD2 (7 bases). The CDR3 totals 14 residues. Germline values: CDR1 LGHNA, CDR2 YSLEER. The V end was cut by 0 bases, the J end by 7 bases, with 12 bases between. CDR3 coding DNA: TGCGCCAGCAGCCAAGAGGGGGGGCTCGGGACCCAGTACTTC. Protein sequence: CASSQEGGLGTQYF.

The chain combines TRBV2 with TRBJ2-1, with 9 bases identical to TRBD2. Per germline, CDR1 SNHLY and CDR2 FYNNEI. The V and J ends lost 5 bases and 9 bases, in that order; junction bases with no gene match: 11. This CDR3 is 15 amino acids long. This CDR3 is CASSIRLAGVGEQFF. CDR3 coding DNA: TGTGCCAGCAGTATCCGATTAGCGGGAGTTGGTGAGCAGTTCTTC.

This clone was detected only a few times. The genes are TRBV2 and TRBJ1-2; D is perhaps TRBD1 (6 bases). The CDR3 is made up of 15 amino acids. Looked up from germline, CDR1 is SNHLY and CDR2 is FYNNEI. Trimming shortened V by 6 bases and J by 4 bases, and 18 bases separated the two germline ends. CDR3 DNA sequence: TGTGCCAGCAGCCTGCGGACAGCAGGGCCCTATGGCTACACCTTC. Encoded protein: CASSLRTAGPYGYTF.

J is TRBJ1-2 and V is TRBV11-2; D is uncertain. The CDR3 is made up of 14 amino acids. In germline, CDR1 is SGHAT, CDR2 FQNNGV. Trimming took 6 bases from V and 2 from J, leaving 13 bases between them. This chain's CDR3 is CASSRARENYGYTF. Here the CDR3 DNA reads TGTGCCAGCAGTCGGGCGCGGGAGAACTATGGCTACACCTTC.